The 9 T cell receptor beta chains presented below share a single source sample, sequenced in a study of post-analysis software for immune sequencing data (dated by TCRdb to the mid-2010s). The antigens of these receptors remain unknown. Here is what the overall study found, with its caveats: Significantly higher frequencies in patients than in controls were found for about five TRBV segments, including TRBV5-6, TRBV5-1 and TRBV20-1.

Library preparation employed PCR. TCRdb shows the sequencer as Illumina HiSeq 2500. Unique molecular identifiers were incorporated into TCR beta cDNA libraries to reduce PCR and sequencing biases. TCRdb's own reprocessing of the public reads used fastp at Q25 and MiXCR and kept productive beta chains. Each CDR3 protein gets just one entry, which takes the most common genes and DNA from the rows behind it. In this sample the table shows some 800,000 distinct CDR3 sequences, about 45% of which occur a single time. Of the sample, roughly 5.2% falls within the top ten clones. Sequencing used blood. These receptors all come from a girl aged 5-17 years with multiple sclerosis.

This clonotype was detected a few times. CDR3 coding DNA: TGCGCCAGCAGCCCTCCCCCCTTAAATGAGCAGTTCTTC. Its protein product is CASSPPPLNEQFF. The chain carries TRBV5-1 and TRBJ2-1; D remains unclear. CDR1 is SGHRS and CDR2 is YFSETQ in the germline V gene. The CDR3 extends over 13 amino acids. Trimming removed 4 bases from V and 7 bases from J, with 12 bases in between.

A few counts support this clonotype. The chain uses TRBV20-1 and TRBJ2-1; tentative D call: TRBD2 (6 bases). Trimming stripped 1 base from V and 5 bases from J, with 24 bases between. This CDR3 has 18 residues. CDR1 and CDR2 (germline): DFQATT, SNEGSKA (reference sequence). The CDR3, as DNA: TGCAGTGCTAGAGTGGTGTTGGGAGCGGGCCTTTCCCACAATGAGCAGTTCTTC. Protein sequence: CSARVVLGAGLSHNEQFF.

V is TRBV9 and J is TRBJ2-2; 8 bases fit TRBD2. Germline lookup yields CDR1 SGDLS and CDR2 YYNGEE. The CDR3 is made up of 14 amino acids. Trimming took 3 bases from V and 6 from J; bases not matched to a gene: 4. The CDR3 loop reads CASSGLGGAGELFF. CDR3 nucleotide sequence: TGTGCCAGCAGCGGACTCGGGGGGGCCGGGGAGCTGTTTTTT. The variable domain in full, with the rest retrieved from reference TRBV9 and TRBJ2-2, is DSGVTQTPKHLITATGQRVTLRCSPRSGDLSVYWYQQSLDQGLQFLIQYYNGEERAKGNILERFSAQQFPDLHSELNLSSLELGDSALYFCASSGLGGAGELFFGEGSRLTVL.

The V call is TRBV20-1, the J call TRBJ2-2; TRBD1 aligns across 10 bases. The germline gives CDR1 DFQATT, CDR2 SNEGSKA (reference sequence). The CDR3 length is 15 residues. V trimming: 3 bases; J trimming: 2 bases; junction bases outside the gene matches: 3. The CDR3 reads CSASDRGLNTGELFF. In nucleotides, the CDR3 is TGCAGTGCTAGTGACAGGGGGCTTAACACCGGGGAGCTGTTTTTT.

Notes on this clonotype: One end of the junction varies from germline; a read error may be responsible. The chain couples TRBV20-1 to TRBJ1-1; D is possibly TRBD1 (5 bases). Germline V CDR1 and CDR2: DFQATT, SNEGSKA (reference sequence). This CDR3 has 13 amino acids. In DNA, the CDR3 is TGCAGTGCTGGAGATGGGGGAGGGAGGTCGGCTTTCTTT. Translated: CSAGDGGGRSAFF.

This clonotype was detected a few times. The rearrangement joins TRBV20-1 to TRBJ2-1, with 7 bases that match TRBD1. Germline trimming cut 3 bases from V and 1 base from J; bases unmatched to any gene: 6. Germline V lookup: CDR1 DFQATT, CDR2 SNEGSKA (reference sequence). This CDR3 has 15 amino acids. CDR3 residues: CSASMTGPSYNEQFF. The CDR3, as DNA: TGCAGTGCTAGCATGACAGGGCCTTCCTACAATGAGCAGTTCTTC.

The rearrangement joins TRBV20-1 to TRBJ2-7, with 13 bases aligning to TRBD2. CDR1 and CDR2 from the germline V gene are DFQATT and SNEGSKA (reference sequence). J lost 3 bases, V lost 8 bases, and 16 bases had no gene match. There are 17 residues in the CDR3. The CDR3 is CSHPPRTSGSIDYEQYF. CDR3 coding DNA: TGCAGTCATCCCCCAAGGACTAGCGGGAGCATCGACTACGAGCAGTACTTC.

V usage is TRBV27 and J usage is TRBJ2-3; D unclear. The germline V and J ends were trimmed by 5 bases and 2 bases, with 11 bases remaining between them. In germline, CDR1 is MNHEY, CDR2 SMNVEV (reference sequence). The CDR3 totals 14 residues. CDR3 loop: CASSPVGYTDTQYF. The CDR3, as DNA: TGTGCCAGCAGTCCTGTAGGATACACAGATACGCAGTATTTT.

The J gene is TRBJ2-3, the V gene TRBV10-3; 10 nucleotides match TRBD2. V dropped 0 bases and J dropped 5; count of bases not matched to a gene: 8. This CDR3 is 17 amino acids long. CDR1 and CDR2 from the germline V gene are ENHRY and SYGVKD. CDR3 loop: CAISESRASGRGDTQYF. CDR3 in DNA: TGTGCCATCAGTGAGTCGAGGGCTAGCGGGAGAGGAGATACGCAGTATTTT.